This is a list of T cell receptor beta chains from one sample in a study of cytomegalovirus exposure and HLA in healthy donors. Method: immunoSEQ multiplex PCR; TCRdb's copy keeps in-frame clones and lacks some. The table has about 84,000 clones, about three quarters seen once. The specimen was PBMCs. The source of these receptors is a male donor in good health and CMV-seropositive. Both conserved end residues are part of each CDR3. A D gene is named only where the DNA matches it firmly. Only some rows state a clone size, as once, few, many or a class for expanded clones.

CDR3: CASSVGGGSVDEQFF
DNA: TGTGCCAGCAGCGTAGGTGGCGGGAGTGTCGATGAGCAGTTCTTC
D: TRBD2
V: TRBV9
J: TRBJ2-1
size: -

CDR3: CASSQDPRDNYEQYF
DNA: TGTGCCAGCAGCCAAGACCCCCGGGACAACTACGAGCAGTACTTC
D: -
V: TRBV4-2
J: TRBJ2-7
size: few

CDR3: CASSLDGQGAGTF
DNA: TGTGCCAGCAGCTTGGACGGACAGGGGGCAGGCACCTTC
D: TRBD1
V: TRBV7-9
J: TRBJ1-2
size: -

CDR3: CASSSSLGTSSYEQYF
DNA: TGCGCCAGCAGCTCGTCATTGGGGACTAGCTCCTACGAGCAGTACTTC
D: TRBD2
V: TRBV5-1
J: TRBJ2-7
size: -

CDR3: CASSQVAPRATYEQYF
DNA: TGTGCCAGCAGCCAAGTGGCCCCGAGGGCGACCTACGAGCAGTACTTC
D: -
V: TRBV14
J: TRBJ2-7
size: -

CDR3: CASSLRLAGYNEQFF
DNA: TGTGCCAGCAGCCTTCGACTAGCGGGATACAATGAGCAGTTCTTC
D: TRBD2
V: TRBV5-6
J: TRBJ2-1
size: -

CDR3: CASSPRGQGSEQYF
DNA: TGTGCCAGCTCACCCCGAGGACAGGGAAGCGAGCAGTACTTC
D: TRBD1
V: TRBV18
J: TRBJ2-7
size: -

CDR3: CASIGQFGSGGSPLHF
DNA: TGTGCCAGCATTGGACAGTTCGGGTCGGGAGGGTCACCCCTCCACTTT
D: -
V: TRBV28
J: TRBJ1-6
size: -

CDR3: CASSSVQAGAGEQYF
DNA: TGTGCCAGTAGTTCTGTCCAAGCGGGAGCGGGAGAGCAGTACTTC
D: TRBD2
V: TRBV19
J: TRBJ2-7
size: -

CDR3: CASSLGQNNYGYTF
DNA: TGTGCCAGTAGTCTGGGACAGAACAACTATGGCTACACCTTC
D: TRBD1
V: TRBV19
J: TRBJ1-2
size: -

CDR3: CASISLGGSYNEQFF
DNA: TGTGCCAGCATATCTCTGGGAGGATCCTACAATGAGCAGTTCTTC
D: -
V: TRBV28
J: TRBJ2-1
size: few

CDR3: CASSFEDRGTYEQYF
DNA: TGTGCCAGCAGCTTTGAAGACAGGGGGACCTACGAGCAGTACTTC
D: TRBD1
V: TRBV5-4
J: TRBJ2-7
size: -

CDR3: CASMERERYNEQFF
DNA: TGTGCCAGCATGGAGCGGGAGCGTTACAATGAGCAGTTCTTC
D: TRBD2
V: TRBV6-1
J: TRBJ2-1
size: -

CDR3: CASSYSGQISGNTIYF
DNA: TGTGCCAGCAGTTACTCCGGACAGATCTCTGGAAACACCATATATTTT
D: -
V: TRBV6-5
J: TRBJ1-3
size: -

CDR3: CASRVSDPRGQETQYF
DNA: TGCGCCAGCAGGGTCTCCGATCCCCGGGGACAGGAGACCCAGTACTTC
D: TRBD1
V: TRBV5-1
J: TRBJ2-5
size: -

CDR3: CASSALEVTEAFF
DNA: TGTGCCAGCAGCGCCCTGGAGGTCACTGAAGCTTTCTTT
D: -
V: TRBV7-9
J: TRBJ1-1
size: once

CDR3: CASSLRGANTEAFF
DNA: TGTGCCAGCAGCTTGCGGGGGGCTAACACTGAAGCTTTCTTT
D: -
V: TRBV7-9
J: TRBJ1-1
size: few

CDR3: CASSSRYEQYF
DNA: TGTGCCAGCAGTTCGCGCTACGAGCAGTACTTC
D: -
V: TRBV2
J: TRBJ2-7
size: -

CDR3: CASSRDTLYEQYF
DNA: TGTGCCAGCAGTCGGGACACCCTCTACGAGCAGTACTTC
D: -
V: TRBV2
J: TRBJ2-7
size: -

CDR3: CASSSQQGTAYEQYF
DNA: TGTGCCAGCAGTTCCCAACAGGGGACGGCCTACGAGCAGTACTTC
D: TRBD1
V: TRBV28
J: TRBJ2-7
size: once

CDR3: CASSQGLVGKRKRYF
DNA: TGTGCCAGCAGCCAGGGACTAGTGGGGAAGCGAAAGCGGTACTTC
D: TRBD2
V: TRBV27
J: TRBJ2-7
size: -

CDR3: CASGNRGTAESYGYTF
DNA: TGTGCCAGCGGTAACAGGGGCACAGCGGAGAGCTATGGCTACACCTTC
D: TRBD1
V: TRBV2
J: TRBJ1-2
size: -

CDR3: CASSQTPGTVNNEQFF
DNA: TGCGCCAGCAGCCAAACTCCCGGGACAGTTAATAATGAGCAGTTCTTC
D: TRBD1
V: TRBV4-1
J: TRBJ2-1
size: -

CDR3: CASSDKAGTYNEQFF
DNA: TGCGCCAGCAGCGATAAAGCGGGGACCTACAATGAGCAGTTCTTC
D: TRBD2
V: TRBV5-1
J: TRBJ2-1
size: -

CDR3: CASRTGGNLGGYTF
DNA: TGTGCCAGTCGGACAGGGGGGAATCTGGGTGGCTACACCTTC
D: TRBD1
V: TRBV19
J: TRBJ1-2
size: -

CDR3: CASRKTGGMTGANVLTF
DNA: TGTGCCAGCAGAAAGACAGGGGGCATGACTGGGGCCAACGTCCTGACTTTC
D: TRBD1
V: TRBV28
J: TRBJ2-6
size: -

CDR3: CASSPQGLTYEQYF
DNA: TGTGCCAGCAGCCCTCAGGGGCTTACATACGAGCAGTACTTC
D: -
V: TRBV9
J: TRBJ2-7
size: -

CDR3: CASSKRPQRSTYNEQFF
DNA: TGTGCCAGCAGCAAACGTCCCCAGCGGAGCACCTACAATGAGCAGTTCTTC
D: -
V: TRBV21-1
J: TRBJ2-1
size: -

CDR3: CAIAHKGLAGDVTDTQYF
DNA: TGTGCCATTGCGCATAAAGGACTAGCGGGAGATGTCACAGATACGCAGTATTTT
D: TRBD2
V: TRBV10-3
J: TRBJ2-3
size: -

CDR3: CASSLLEQGPYTEAFF
DNA: TGTGCCAGCAGTTTACTCGAACAGGGCCCTTACACTGAAGCTTTCTTT
D: -
V: TRBV28
J: TRBJ1-1
size: few

CDR3: CASSLEGGNRRPYNEQFF
DNA: TGTGCCAGCAGCTTAGAAGGAGGTAATCGGAGACCTTACAATGAGCAGTTCTTC
D: -
V: TRBV7-9
J: TRBJ2-1
size: -

CDR3: CASSLAAQGSVAFF
DNA: TGTGCCAGCAGCTTAGCGGCGCAGGGGTCGGTGGCTTTCTTT
D: -
V: TRBV7-2
J: TRBJ1-1
size: -

CDR3: CASSIWRQGNQPQHF
DNA: TGTGCCAGTAGTATATGGCGGCAGGGAAATCAGCCCCAGCATTTT
D: -
V: TRBV19
J: TRBJ1-5
size: -

CDR3: CASSKGTAIELNTEAFF
DNA: TGTGCCAGCAGCAAAGGGACAGCGATCGAACTAAACACTGAAGCTTTCTTT
D: TRBD1
V: TRBV5-4
J: TRBJ1-1
size: few

CDR3: CASRGQAHQPQHF
DNA: TGTGCCAGCAGGGGACAGGCCCATCAGCCCCAGCATTTT
D: TRBD1
V: TRBV6-5
J: TRBJ1-5
size: once

CDR3: CASSLEAGGAEQYF
DNA: TGCGCCAGCAGCTTAGAAGCGGGAGGGGCCGAGCAGTACTTC
D: TRBD2
V: TRBV5-1
J: TRBJ2-7
size: once

CDR3: CASSYSGGGIYGYTF
DNA: TGTGCCAGCAGTTACTCTGGGGGGGGCATCTATGGCTACACCTTC
D: -
V: TRBV6-5
J: TRBJ1-2
size: once

CDR3: CASSQGFERPEQFF
DNA: TGCGCCAGCAGCCAAGGTTTCGAGCGACCTGAGCAGTTCTTC
D: -
V: TRBV4-3
J: TRBJ2-1
size: many

CDR3: CASSPWDRAGGANVLTF
DNA: TGTGCCAGCTCACCCTGGGACAGGGCAGGCGGGGCCAACGTCCTGACTTTC
D: TRBD1
V: TRBV18
J: TRBJ2-6
size: -

CDR3: CSSSLKAGGEQYF
DNA: TGTTCCAGCAGCTTAAAAGCGGGGGGCGAGCAGTACTTC
D: TRBD2
V: TRBV7-9
J: TRBJ2-7
size: -

CDR3: CASSLNRVGGEAFF
DNA: TGTGCCAGCAGCTTAAACAGGGTTGGAGGTGAAGCTTTCTTT
D: -
V: TRBV7-2
J: TRBJ1-1
size: -

CDR3: CASSGQGRNTGELFF
DNA: TGTGCCAGCAGCGGACAGGGCCGAAACACCGGGGAGCTGTTTTTT
D: TRBD1
V: TRBV2
J: TRBJ2-2
size: -

CDR3: CASSLRTGYYEQYF
DNA: TGTGCCAGCAGTCTCCGGACAGGGTACTACGAGCAGTACTTC
D: TRBD1
V: TRBV28
J: TRBJ2-7
size: -

CDR3: CASSPSGKQYF
DNA: TGTGCCAGTAGTCCTTCAGGGAAGCAGTACTTC
D: -
V: TRBV19
J: TRBJ2-7
size: few

CDR3: CASSVEDRGTGGYTF
DNA: TGTGCCAGCAGCGTAGAGGACAGGGGGACGGGAGGCTACACCTTC
D: TRBD1
V: TRBV9
J: TRBJ1-2
size: -

CDR3: CASSEGQGPYEQYF
DNA: TGTGCCAGCAGCGAAGGACAGGGGCCCTACGAGCAGTACTTC
D: TRBD1
V: TRBV7-2
J: TRBJ2-7
size: -

CDR3: CASSSLTGYTDTQYF
DNA: TGTGCCAGCAGCTCGTTGACAGGGTACACAGATACGCAGTATTTT
D: TRBD1
V: TRBV7-9
J: TRBJ2-3
size: -

CDR3: CASSPTGDSGANVLTF
DNA: TGCGCCAGCAGCCCAACAGGGGACTCTGGGGCCAACGTCCTGACTTTC
D: TRBD1
V: TRBV4-3
J: TRBJ2-6
size: -

CDR3: CASSMTGWGEKLFF
DNA: TGCGCCAGCAGTATGACAGGGTGGGGTGAAAAACTGTTTTTT
D: TRBD1
V: TRBV5-1
J: TRBJ1-4
size: few

CDR3: CASSLASGSRGETQYF
DNA: TGTGCCAGCAGCTTAGCTAGCGGGAGCCGGGGGGAGACCCAGTACTTC
D: TRBD2
V: TRBV7-2
J: TRBJ2-5
size: -

CDR3: CATRLAGPYNEQFF
DNA: TGTGCCACCCGACTAGCGGGCCCCTACAATGAGCAGTTCTTC
D: TRBD2
V: TRBV19
J: TRBJ2-1
size: -

CDR3: CASSGRDRGPYEQYF
DNA: TGTGCCAGCAGCGGCCGGGACAGGGGCCCCTACGAGCAGTACTTC
D: TRBD1
V: TRBV7-2
J: TRBJ2-7
size: -

CDR3: CASRGTGLNTEAFF
DNA: TGTGCCAGCAGGGGCACCGGTTTGAACACTGAAGCTTTCTTT
D: -
V: TRBV6-5
J: TRBJ1-1
size: -

CDR3: CASSPGQGAGYF
DNA: TGTGCCAGCAGCCCAGGACAGGGGGCCGGCTACTTC
D: TRBD1
V: TRBV5-6
J: TRBJ2-4
size: once

CDR3: CASSLGQTAGELFF
DNA: TGTGCCAGCAGCTTAGGACAGACAGCAGGGGAGCTGTTTTTT
D: -
V: TRBV7-9
J: TRBJ2-2
size: once

CDR3: CASSFGPEGAQPQHF
DNA: TGTGCCAGCAGTTTCGGTCCCGAGGGGGCCCAGCCCCAGCATTTT
D: TRBD1
V: TRBV27
J: TRBJ1-5
size: few

CDR3: CASSSGTAPSEQFF
DNA: TGTGCCAGCAGCTCCGGGACTGCCCCGAGTGAGCAGTTCTTC
D: -
V: TRBV7-2
J: TRBJ2-1
size: -

CDR3: CASSLTGGKETQYF
DNA: TGCGCCAGCAGCCTGACAGGGGGCAAAGAGACCCAGTACTTC
D: TRBD1
V: TRBV5-1
J: TRBJ2-5
size: -

CDR3: CASSPVPTGGRLFF
DNA: TGTGCCAGCAGTCCAGTCCCGACAGGGGGCCGCTTATTCTTT
D: TRBD1
V: TRBV7-2
J: TRBJ1-1
size: -